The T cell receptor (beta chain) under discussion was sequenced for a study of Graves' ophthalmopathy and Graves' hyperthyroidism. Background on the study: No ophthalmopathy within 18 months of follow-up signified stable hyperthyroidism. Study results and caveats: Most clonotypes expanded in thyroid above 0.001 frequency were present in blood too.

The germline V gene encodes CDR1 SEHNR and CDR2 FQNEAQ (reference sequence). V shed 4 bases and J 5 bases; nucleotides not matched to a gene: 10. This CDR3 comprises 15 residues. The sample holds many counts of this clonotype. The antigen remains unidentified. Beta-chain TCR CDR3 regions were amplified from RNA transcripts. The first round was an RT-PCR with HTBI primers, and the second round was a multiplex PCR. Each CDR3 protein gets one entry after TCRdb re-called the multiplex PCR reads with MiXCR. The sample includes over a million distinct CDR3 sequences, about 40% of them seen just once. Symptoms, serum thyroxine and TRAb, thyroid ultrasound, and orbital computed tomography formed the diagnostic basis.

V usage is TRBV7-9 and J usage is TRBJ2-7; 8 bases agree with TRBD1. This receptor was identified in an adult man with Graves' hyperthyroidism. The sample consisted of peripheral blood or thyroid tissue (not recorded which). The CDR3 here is CASSYIQGARHEQYF. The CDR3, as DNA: TGTGCCAGCAGCTACATCCAGGGGGCGCGACACGAGCAGTACTTC.